A selection of T cell receptor beta chains follows, all from one sample in a study of human T cells and chemical hapten exposure. MiXCR was run by TCRdb on the RACE reads, yielding one entry per CDR3 protein. Among tens of thousands of distinct CDR3 sequences listed, 3.5% to 4.5% were seen once. Material: whole blood. The receptors were gathered from a human donor in good health. Some clones in this sample may be carry-over from other donors' samples. Each CDR3 is given with its conserved first and last residue. The order of the fields is D gene, V gene, J gene, clone size, CDR3 DNA, CDR3 protein. A D gene is named only where the DNA matches it firmly. Only part of the rows carry a size: once, few, many, or a class if the clone is expanded.

TRBD1	TRBV7-6	TRBJ1-5	many	TGTGCCAGCAGCTTAGCTGCGGACAGGGTGGGCCAGCCCCAGCATTTT	CASSLAADRVGQPQHF
TRBD2	TRBV12-3/TRBV12-4	TRBJ2-6	.	TGTGCCACGAGTCGAGCGGGAGCTCACTCTGGGGCCAACGTCCTGACTTTC	CATSRAGAHSGANVLTF
.	TRBV6-6	TRBJ1-5	few	TGTGCCAGCAGAGCTAGACAGGTCAATCAGCCCCAGCATTTT	CASRARQVNQPQHF
TRBD1	TRBV20-1	TRBJ1-3	large	TGCAGTGCTAGAGACGGACAGGGTAGAAACACCATATATTTT	CSARDGQGRNTIYF
.	TRBV20-1	TRBJ2-1	many	TGCAGTGCTAGCGGTCAGGGGACCTACAATGAGCAGTTCTTC	CSASGQGTYNEQFF
.	TRBV28	TRBJ1-2	.	TGTGCCAGCACCACAGGTCGTGGGGGCTACACCTTC	CASTTGRGGYTF
.	TRBV7-8	TRBJ1-5	.	TGTGCCAGCAGCTTAGCGAGGCGGCAGGGTTTGGGTCAGCCCCAGCATTTT	CASSLARRQGLGQPQHF
TRBD1	TRBV18	TRBJ1-3	.	TGTGCCAGCTCACCCGGGACAGGCCTTCCGGGGTCTGGAAACACCATATATTTT	CASSPGTGLPGSGNTIYF
.	TRBV5-5	TRBJ2-6	.	TGTGCCAGCAGCTTGGCGAGTGCCGTCGGGGCCAACGTCCTGACTTTC	CASSLASAVGANVLTF
TRBD2	TRBV29-1	TRBJ2-1	many	TGCAGCGTTGAAGGCGGGGCGGGAGGGTGGAACAATGAGCAGTTCTTC	CSVEGGAGGWNNEQFF
.	TRBV4-1	TRBJ2-1	many	TGCGCCAGCAGCCAAGTGAACATCGTCTCCTACAATGAGCAGTTCTTC	CASSQVNIVSYNEQFF
TRBD2	TRBV12-3/TRBV12-4	TRBJ2-1	.	TGTGCCAGCAGCCCTAGCGGAGGACTCTACAATGAGCAGTTCTTC	CASSPSGGLYNEQFF
TRBD1	TRBV11-2	TRBJ2-4	many	TGTGCCAGCAGCTCCAACAGGGGTCTAGCCAAAAACATTCAGTACTTC	CASSSNRGLAKNIQYF
TRBD1	TRBV28	TRBJ2-7	few	TGTGCCAGCTTGGGACAGGGCCCTCCTAACGAGCAGTACTTC	CASLGQGPPNEQYF
.	TRBV10-1	TRBJ2-4	many	TGCGCCAGCAGTGCGGGCGTGGGAGGTTCTAAAAACATTCAGTACTTC	CASSAGVGGSKNIQYF
TRBD1	TRBV20-1	TRBJ2-3	.	TGCAGTGCCAGACGAGGGGGACAGAAATCAGATACGCAGTATTTT	CSARRGGQKSDTQYF
.	TRBV4-1	TRBJ2-7	few	TGCGCCAGCAGCCAAGAAATCTTCTACGAGCAGTACTTC	CASSQEIFYEQYF
.	TRBV28	TRBJ2-5	few	TGTGCCAGCAACAAGATACAGGGAAGAGAGACCCAGTACTTC	CASNKIQGRETQYF
.	TRBV3-1	TRBJ1-5	many	TGTGCCAGCAGCCCGGGACCATTTGAGCCCCAGCATTTT	CASSPGPFEPQHF
TRBD2	TRBV30	TRBJ2-1	.	TGTGCCCGGACTAGCGGGATCAATGAGCAGTTCTTC	CARTSGINEQFF
.	TRBV7-8	TRBJ1-2	.	TGTGCCAGCAGCTTGTTAGGCCCCTATTCTGATGGCTACACCTTC	CASSLLGPYSDGYTF
TRBD1	TRBV6-2/TRBV6-3	TRBJ1-2	few	TGTGCCAGCAGTTCGACAGGGGGCAACCCCCTCTTC	CASSSTGGNPLF
.	TRBV19	TRBJ2-6	many	TGTGCCAGTAGTATCAGTTCAGGGGCCAACGTCCTGACTTTC	CASSISSGANVLTF
.	TRBV6-5	TRBJ2-3	.	TGTGCCAGCAACCCTTTGGGAGTCACAGATACGCAGTATTTT	CASNPLGVTDTQYF
TRBD1	TRBV6-1	TRBJ2-1	.	TGTGCCAGCGGCCTAAGGGGACAGGGGGCCCATCTGCAGTTCTTC	CASGLRGQGAHLQFF
TRBD1	TRBV12-3/TRBV12-4	TRBJ2-6	many	TGTGCCAGCAGACTCCAGGGGGCTGGGGCCAACGTCCTGACTTTC	CASRLQGAGANVLTF
.	TRBV2	TRBJ2-7	many	TGTGCCAGCAGTGAAGGGACAGCATGGGGGTACGAGCAGTACTTC	CASSEGTAWGYEQYF
TRBD1	TRBV6-5	TRBJ2-7	few	TGTGCCACCATAGGGCAGGGGGCTGGGGATCCCTACGAGCAGTACTTC	CATIGQGAGDPYEQYF
.	TRBV5-1	TRBJ2-3	.	TGCGCCAGCAGCTTGGTGCGGGAAGGGGATACGCAGTATTTT	CASSLVREGDTQYF
TRBD2	TRBV7-8	TRBJ2-5	many	TGTGCCAGCAGCCCCCGGACTAGCGGGAGGGTCGAGACCCAGTACTTC	CASSPRTSGRVETQYF
.	TRBV20-1	TRBJ2-1	many	TGCAGTGCCCGGAGGGTGGGTGCCCATGAGCAGTTCTTC	CSARRVGAHEQFF
.	TRBV3-1	TRBJ2-1	many	TGTGCCAGCAGCCAAAGGGACTGGAACTACAATGAGCAGTTCTTC	CASSQRDWNYNEQFF
TRBD2	TRBV6-6	TRBJ2-1	many	TGTGCCAGCAGTTACCTAGCGGGAGCGAACAATGAGCAGTTCTTC	CASSYLAGANNEQFF
TRBD1	TRBV20-1	TRBJ1-4	.	TGCAGTGCTAGAGATCCCAACAGGGGGCCTGAAAAACTGTTTTTT	CSARDPNRGPEKLFF
.	TRBV12-2	TRBJ1-5	many	TGTGCAAGTCGCCAGAGGTGTAGGGAGCATTTT	CASRQRCREHF
TRBD2	TRBV4-2	TRBJ2-5	many	TGTGCCAGCAGCCAAGATAGGACTAGCGGGAGGCGAAGCGTTGGAGAGACCCAGTACTTC	CASSQDRTSGRRSVGETQYF
TRBD2	TRBV5-1	TRBJ2-1	many	TGCGCCAGCAGCTTGGAACTAGCGGGAAGCGGGGAGCAGTTCTTC	CASSLELAGSGEQFF
TRBD2	TRBV5-5	TRBJ2-7	few	TGTGCCAGCAGCGGGGGACTAGCGGCCTCCTACGAGCAGTACTTC	CASSGGLAASYEQYF
.	TRBV4-1	TRBJ1-5	many	TGCGCCAGCAGCCAAGAGGGGGGTCGCAATCAGCCCCAGCATTTT	CASSQEGGRNQPQHF
TRBD1	TRBV6-5	TRBJ1-5	many	TGTGCCAGCAGCCCAGGGACAGGGGGGAATCAGCCCCAGCATTTT	CASSPGTGGNQPQHF
.	TRBV27	TRBJ2-7	few	TGTGCCAGCAGTTTAGTGGGTCCCTACGAGCAGTACTTC	CASSLVGPYEQYF
TRBD1	TRBV30	TRBJ2-7	.	TGTGCCTGGAGAAAACGACCGGGACAGAGCCCCTACGAGCAGTACTTC	CAWRKRPGQSPYEQYF
.	TRBV2	TRBJ1-1	many	TGTGCCAGCAAAACGGGCCCCGAAGCTTTCTTT	CASKTGPEAFF
.	TRBV4-1	TRBJ2-3	few	TGCGCCAGCAGCCGAGAATCTCTCGATACGCAGTATTTT	CASSRESLDTQYF
.	TRBV6-1	TRBJ1-1	few	TGTGCCAGCCTCAGGGACTCCCAGAGGGTGAACACTGAAGCTTTCTTT	CASLRDSQRVNTEAFF
.	TRBV27	TRBJ1-3	many	TGTGCCAGCAGTCCAGCAATGGGGAGCTCTGGAAACACCATATATTTT	CASSPAMGSSGNTIYF
TRBD1	TRBV9	TRBJ1-3	.	TGTGCCAGCAGCCGCGGGACAGGGAGGCGGGACACCATATATTTT	CASSRGTGRRDTIYF
.	TRBV6-5	TRBJ2-3	few	TGTGCCAGCAGTCAGACCCTCAAAAACACGCAGTATTTT	CASSQTLKNTQYF